This TCR beta chain originates from a study of cytomegalovirus exposure and HLA in healthy donors. Study-level findings and limits: Indistinguishable V segments such as TRBV6-2 and TRBV6-3 were excluded.

The CDR3 length is 17 residues. Germline CDR1 reads SGHDT; CDR2 reads YYEEEE. The V end lost 2 bases, the J end lost 4 bases, and 18 bases lay between the germline ends. This clone showed up just a few times. Its specificity is not known. Researchers ran the PCR with 60 Vbeta and 13 Jbeta primers. Libraries were prepared by immunoSEQ multiplex PCR; TCRdb keeps only in-frame clonotypes and omits some of them. The sample has approximately 140,000 clones; around 72% are singletons. This TCR came from a woman aged 40 to 50 in good health and CMV-seronegative. The sequenced material came from PBMCs. The genes are TRBV5-6 and TRBJ2-2; TRBD1 might be the D (6 bases). CDR3: CASSFPISGASTGELFF. In DNA form, the CDR3 reads TGTGCCAGCAGCTTCCCAATATCAGGGGCCAGCACCGGGGAGCTGTTTTTT.